This is a list of T cell receptor beta chains from one sample in a study of human versus mouse CDR3 diversity and MHC coevolution. Sequencing used immunoSEQ multiplex PCR; TCRdb keeps in-frame clones, though not all of them. This sample carries tens of thousands of clones, around 94% of them seen once, and the ten largest clones take 18%. Material: naive CD4+ T cells from blood. The receptors were gathered from a person in their 60s in good health. Each CDR3 is given with its conserved first and last residue.

TRBJ1-6,14,TRBV9,CASSVDSSNSPLHF
TRBJ2-5,12,TRBV5-1,CASSLAGETQYF
TRBJ1-2,13,TRBV28,CASSLRQVVGYTF
TRBJ2-1,15,TRBV18,CASSPPSRRGTEQFF
TRBJ1-2,13,TRBV5-4,CASSLPRNYGYTF
TRBJ2-1,15,TRBV5-1,CASSLSRGRGEEQFF
TRBJ2-5,15,TRBV18,CASSPPTGEGETQYF
TRBJ2-7,12,TRBV27,CASRRDRSEQYF
TRBJ1-6,16,TRBV18,CASSPGGTGGKSPLHF
TRBJ2-1,15,TRBV7-9,CASSLGLAGGYEQFF
TRBJ2-2,16,TRBV7-3,CASSPRRLAHTGELFF
TRBJ1-6,14,TRBV13,CASSLDRGNSPLHF
TRBJ2-7,15,TRBV7-9,CASSPPIASLYEQYF
TRBJ2-2,16,TRBV5-4,CASSLAGTANTGELFF
TRBJ2-1,14,TRBV19,CASSMVGGLREQFF
TRBJ2-3,15,TRBV6-6,CASTPSRFYSDTQYF
TRBJ2-7,15,TRBV5-1,CASSGGMGELHEQYF
TRBJ2-3,15,TRBV5-4,CASSLAGVAGGPPYF
TRBJ2-3,12,TRBV29-1,CSVAGSTDTQYF
TRBJ2-5,12,TRBV25-1,CASSVGVETQYF
TRBJ1-2,13,TRBV5-1,CASSSGQNYGYTF
TRBJ2-3,13,TRBV19,CASSMRRSDTQYF
TRBJ1-5,13,TRBV10-3,CAIRDSVEQPQHF
TRBJ2-3,14,TRBV5-4,CASSLGTSFDTQYF
TRBJ2-6,14,TRBV6-1,CASSETSGANVLTF
TRBJ1-2,14,TRBV5-1,CASALEHPGNGYTF
TRBJ1-3,16,TRBV5-4,CASSPGGQGAGSTIYF
TRBJ1-2,13,TRBV6-6,CAARRAGSYGYTF
TRBJ2-7,15,TRBV9,CASSVGAGSSYEQYF